Only one count was recorded for the clone carrying this T cell receptor (beta chain). Data came from immunoSEQ multiplex PCR; TCRdb stores just in-frame clones and leaves some out. This table has over 150,000 clones, 95% to 96% appearing once. Trimming at V came to 5 bases and at J to 5 bases, leaving 10 bases not matched to a gene. Per the germline V gene, CDR1 is SGHRS and CDR2 is YFSETQ. The CDR3 contains 16 residues. This entry is derived from a study of control samples from healthy donors and cancer patients. The sample was blood. The TCR originated in a woman aged 25-40 years in good health. The chain couples TRBV5-1 to TRBJ2-5, with 12 bases lining up with TRBD2. The CDR3 sequence is CASSFETSGRWETQYF. CDR3 nucleotides: TGCGCCAGCAGTTTTGAGACTAGCGGGAGATGGGAGACCCAGTACTTC. Full variable domain (remainder filled in from reference TRBV5-1 and TRBJ2-5): KAGVTQTPRYLIKTRGQQVTLSCSPISGHRSVSWYQQTPGQGLQFLFEYFSETQRNKGNFPGRFSGRQFSNSRSEMNVSTLELGDSALYLCASSFETSGRWETQYFGPGTRLLVL.